The entry below gives a single T cell receptor (beta chain) sequence along with its context. Its antigen is unknown. The data were taken from a study of cytomegalovirus exposure and HLA in healthy donors. For the study at large: The 120 or so validation repertoires used a platform that matched the one used for the approximately 670 first-cohort repertoires, as a later analysis reported.

Trimming shortened V by 2 bases and J by 13 bases, and 11 bases separated the two germline ends. CDR3 length: 12 residues. The germline CDR1 and CDR2 sequences are MDHEN and SYDVKM. General study results and limits: A few CMV-associated chains proved CMV antigen-specific in vitro. Reported results showed that the classifier diagnosed cytomegalovirus status with high specificity and sensitivity.

Sequenced by immunoSEQ multiplex PCR; TCRdb stores in-frame clones only, minus some. The sample has fewer than 100,000 clones; more than 75% are singletons. This clonotype was sampled from a man under 40 in good health and CMV-seronegative. The V and J genes are TRBV28 and TRBJ1-4; D not resolved. The source material was PBMCs. This CDR3 is CASSLMLPGLFF. The CDR3 nucleotides are TGTGCCAGCAGTTTAATGCTCCCGGGACTGTTTTTT.